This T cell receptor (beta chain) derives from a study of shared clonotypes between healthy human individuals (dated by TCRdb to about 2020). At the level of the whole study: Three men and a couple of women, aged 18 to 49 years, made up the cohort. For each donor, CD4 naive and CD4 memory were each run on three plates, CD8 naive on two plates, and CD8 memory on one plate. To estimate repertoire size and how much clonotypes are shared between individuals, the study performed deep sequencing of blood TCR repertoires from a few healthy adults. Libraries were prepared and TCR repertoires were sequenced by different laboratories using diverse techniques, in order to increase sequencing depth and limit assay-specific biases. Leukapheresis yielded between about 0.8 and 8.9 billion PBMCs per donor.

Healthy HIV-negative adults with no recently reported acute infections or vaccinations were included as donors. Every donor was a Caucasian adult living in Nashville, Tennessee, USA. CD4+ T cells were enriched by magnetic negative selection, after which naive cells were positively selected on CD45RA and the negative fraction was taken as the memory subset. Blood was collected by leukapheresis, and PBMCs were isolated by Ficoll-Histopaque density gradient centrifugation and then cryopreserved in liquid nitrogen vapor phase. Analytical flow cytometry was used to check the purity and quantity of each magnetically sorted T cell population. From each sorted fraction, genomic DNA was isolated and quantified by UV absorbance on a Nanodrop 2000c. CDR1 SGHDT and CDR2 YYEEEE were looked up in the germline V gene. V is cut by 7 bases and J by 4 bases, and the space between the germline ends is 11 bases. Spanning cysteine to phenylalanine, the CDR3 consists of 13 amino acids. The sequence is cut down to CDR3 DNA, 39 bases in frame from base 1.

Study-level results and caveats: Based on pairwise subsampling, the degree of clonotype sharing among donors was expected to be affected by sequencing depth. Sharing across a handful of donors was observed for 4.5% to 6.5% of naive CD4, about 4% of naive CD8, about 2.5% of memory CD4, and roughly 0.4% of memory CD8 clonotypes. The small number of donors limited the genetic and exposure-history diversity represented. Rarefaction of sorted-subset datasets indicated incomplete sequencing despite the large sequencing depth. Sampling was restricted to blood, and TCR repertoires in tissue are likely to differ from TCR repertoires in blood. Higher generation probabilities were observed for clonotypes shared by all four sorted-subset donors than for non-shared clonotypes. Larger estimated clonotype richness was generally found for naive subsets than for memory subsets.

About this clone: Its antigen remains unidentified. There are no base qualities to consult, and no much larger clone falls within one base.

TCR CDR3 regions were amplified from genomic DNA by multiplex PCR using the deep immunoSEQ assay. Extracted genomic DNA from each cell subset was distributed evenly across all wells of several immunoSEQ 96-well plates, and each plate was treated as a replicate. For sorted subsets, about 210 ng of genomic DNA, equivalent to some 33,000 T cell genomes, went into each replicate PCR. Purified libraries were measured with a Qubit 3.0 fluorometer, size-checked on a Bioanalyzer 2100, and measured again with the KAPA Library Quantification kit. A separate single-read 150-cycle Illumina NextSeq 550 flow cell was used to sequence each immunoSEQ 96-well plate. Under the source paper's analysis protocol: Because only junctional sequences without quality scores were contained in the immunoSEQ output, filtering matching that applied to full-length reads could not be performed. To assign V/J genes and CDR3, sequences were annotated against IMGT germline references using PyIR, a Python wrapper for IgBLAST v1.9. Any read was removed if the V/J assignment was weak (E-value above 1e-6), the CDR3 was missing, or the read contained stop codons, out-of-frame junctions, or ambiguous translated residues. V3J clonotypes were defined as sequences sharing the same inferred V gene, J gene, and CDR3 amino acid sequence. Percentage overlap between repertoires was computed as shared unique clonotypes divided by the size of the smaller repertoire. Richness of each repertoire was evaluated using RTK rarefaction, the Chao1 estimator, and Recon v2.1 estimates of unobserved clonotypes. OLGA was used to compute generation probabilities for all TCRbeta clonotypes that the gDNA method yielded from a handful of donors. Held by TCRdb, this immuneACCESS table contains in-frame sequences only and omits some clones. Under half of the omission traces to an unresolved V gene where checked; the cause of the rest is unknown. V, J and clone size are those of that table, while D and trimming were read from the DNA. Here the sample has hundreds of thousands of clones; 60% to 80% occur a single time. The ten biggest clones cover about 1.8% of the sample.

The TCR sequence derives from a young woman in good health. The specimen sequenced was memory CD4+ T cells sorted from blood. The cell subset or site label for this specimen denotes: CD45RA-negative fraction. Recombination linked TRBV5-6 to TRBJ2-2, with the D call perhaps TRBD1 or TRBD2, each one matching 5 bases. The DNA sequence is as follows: TGTGCCAGCTCCCGTGGGGGCACCGGGGAGCTGTTTTTT. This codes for CASSRGGTGELFF.